The entry that follows covers one TCR beta chain sequence. The specificity of this receptor is unknown. Base qualities are missing; no much larger clone stands one base away. The library was generated by PCR. Sequenced using an Illumina HiSeq 2500. To reduce PCR and sequencing biases, unique molecular identifiers were incorporated into the TCR beta cDNA libraries. Roughly 500,000 cDNA molecules were obtained for every 1 to 10 million input T cells, so each molecule roughly corresponded to one T cell. The patient libraries were prepared and sequenced using the same protocol as the earlier healthy control dataset. Within a given batch, samples were prepared together, multiplexed and sequenced on the same HiSeq lane. The study's own analysis went as follows. Raw barcoded reads were processed with MIGEC, discarding single-read molecular identifier groups before consensus assembly and CDR3 extraction. Clonotype tables were post-analysed with VDJtools, normalizing diversity by down-sampling all datasets to the smallest sample size. In repertoire overlap clustering, CDR3 amino acid sequences, but not nucleotide sequences, were matched to correct batch-related cross-sample contamination. TCRdb redid the processing of the public reads, applying fastp at Q25 and MiXCR, and retained in-frame beta chains. Each entry merges the rows of one CDR3 protein and shows their most common DNA and genes. For this entry, the V and J calls and clone size follow TCRdb and not the study's own pipeline. Here the sample has under 650,000 distinct CDR3 sequences; 44% occur a single time. The ten top clones hold under 2% of the sample.

These data originate in a study of post-analysis software for immune sequencing data (dated by TCRdb to about 2015). Some background on the complete study: Recorded disease courses included relapsing-remitting, secondary progressive and progressive-relapsing multiple sclerosis, with some patients lacking subtype annotation. The patient repertoires were set against 10 or so previously published healthy control repertoires from donors whose ages ranged from roughly 6 to 27 years. A subset of samples was prepared in parallel using single-end sample barcoding, then pooled and co-amplified after Illumina adapter ligation. General study outcomes and caveats: The control group was slightly older than the multiple sclerosis patient group. Normalized Chao1 diversity was significantly lower in multiple sclerosis patients than controls, suggesting substantial peripheral T-cell clonal expansion. Direct clustering with F measure showed strong co-clustering of samples prepared in the same batch, prompting a batch-effect correction.

To demonstrate the VDJtools post-analysis software, the study profiled TCR beta repertoires from the peripheral blood of under 15 young patients with multiple sclerosis. The multiple sclerosis patients were children and adolescents between roughly 6 and 16 years of age. Sequenced input: blood. This TCR was recovered from a girl aged 10-17 years with multiple sclerosis.

The CDR3 protein: CSARLLSGSRFF. The nucleotide sequence reads as follows: TGCAGTGCTAGACTATTAAGCGGGAGTAGGTTCTTC. The chain was built from TRBV20-1 and TRBJ2-1; TRBD2 fits 8 bases in the junction. After removal of 2 bases from V and 15 bases from J, the junction retains 9 bases not matched to a gene. The CDR3 has 12 amino acids, counting the end cysteine and phenylalanine. Only the CDR3 portion is preserved as DNA: 36 bases, with reading frame beginning at the first base. CDR1 and CDR2 are drawn from the germline V gene (reference sequence): DFQATT, SNEGSKA.